This T cell receptor beta chain originates from a study of T cells after yellow fever vaccination. TCRdb fed the 5' RACE reads into MiXCR, producing one record per CDR3 protein. The top ten clones hold approximately 16% of a sample with under 600,000 distinct CDR3 sequences, 20% to 25% of them seen once. The CDR3 has 16 amino acids. Germline V CDR1 and CDR2: MNHEY, SVGAGI. Germline trimming cut 4 bases from V and 3 bases from J; bases unmatched to any gene: 9. The TCR comes from a man between 18 and 29 years old who received the YFV17D yellow fever vaccine. Sequences were derived from PBMCs, sampled 20 to 25 days after the first yellow fever vaccination. The rearrangement joins TRBV6-5 to TRBJ2-1, with 7 nucleotides matching TRBD2. The CDR3 reads CASSSAGAGYYNEQFF. The CDR3 DNA follows: TGTGCCAGCAGTTCCGCTGGAGCGGGGTACTACAATGAGCAGTTCTTC.